The clone carrying this T cell receptor beta chain occurred a few times. Its target is not known. Researchers made TCR beta libraries by using iRepertoire HTBI primers and running Arm-PCR on CDR3 regions. TCRdb itself ran the multiplex PCR reads through MiXCR, one entry per CDR3 protein. Among 500,000 to 800,000 distinct CDR3 sequences listed, 25% to 35% were seen once. The source of the sample is a study of regulatory T cells in long-lasting Graves disease. Across the whole study: Persistent cases were those of Graves' disease that involved over 5 years of antithyroid drugs with positive TSH receptor antibodies. Overall study results and limits: Clonotypes that were public and shared totalled a few thousand in persistent patients versus 750 to 1,000 in new patients. Newly diagnosed patients had higher TCR diversity than persistent Graves' patients did. Persistent disease showed a preference for TRBV28, TRBJ1-2 and TRBJ2-5.

The time point was: persistent/refractory GD, antithyroid drugs over 5 years with positive TRAb. Making the TCR library involved RNA that had been extracted from PBMCs. V shed 2 bases and J shed 7 bases, with 11 bases lying between them. The CDR3 totals 13 residues. Looked up from germline, CDR1 is KGHSH and CDR2 is LQKENI. Source: peripheral blood mononuclear cells (PBMCs), taken when the disease was refractory, from a patient treated with antithyroid drugs. J is TRBJ1-2 and V is TRBV18; D is uncertain. The receptor comes from a female donor with Graves disease. The chain's CDR3 is CASSPVSEGGYTF. CDR3 nucleotides: TGTGCCAGCTCACCAGTCTCGGAGGGTGGCTACACCTTC.